A selection of T cell receptor beta chains follows, all from one sample in a study of blood T cell repertoires in COVID-19. Assay used: immunoSEQ multiplex PCR; TCRdb lists only in-frame clones, some missing. In the table there are hundreds of thousands of clones, 83% of which are singletons. The sample comprised peripheral blood. Every receptor here comes from a woman in her thirties or forties with active or convalescent COVID-19. CDR3s include the opening cysteine and the closing phenylalanine or tryptophan. A D gene is named only where the DNA matches it firmly. The size entry is marked missing in some rows and otherwise reads once, few, many or a size class.

clone_size	v_call	j_call	d_call	cdr3_nt	cdr3_aa
NA	TRBV6-5	TRBJ2-1	TRBD1	TGTGCCAGCAATTACACAGGGGGGAATGAGCAGTTCTTC	CASNYTGGNEQFF
NA	TRBV5-4	TRBJ1-4	NA	TGTGCCAGCAGCTTGGGAGGAGGGAGTGAAAAACTGTTTTTT	CASSLGGGSEKLFF
few	TRBV5-4	TRBJ1-6	NA	TGTGCCAGCAGCCCGGGCGGGCGTCAGTATAATTCACCCCTCCACTTT	CASSPGGRQYNSPLHF
NA	TRBV7-2	TRBJ2-1	TRBD1	TGTGCCAGCAGCGCAGGGGGGCGCAGGGGGCATGAGCAGTTCTTC	CASSAGGRRGHEQFF
NA	TRBV5-1	TRBJ2-3	TRBD2	TGCGCCAGCAGCCGCGGACTAGCGGGGGCCACCTCCACAGATACGCAGTATTTT	CASSRGLAGATSTDTQYF
NA	TRBV5-1	TRBJ1-1	TRBD1	TGCGCCAGCAGCTTGCCGACAGGGGACACTGAAGCTTTCTTT	CASSLPTGDTEAFF
NA	TRBV29-1	TRBJ2-3	TRBD2	TGCAGCGTTAAAGGTCAGGGACTAGCGGGAGATAGGTGGTATTTT	CSVKGQGLAGDRWYF
NA	TRBV7-3	TRBJ2-2	NA	TGTGCCAGCAGCTTTGTTCTGGGGGCGGTGAGGACCGGGGAGCTGTTTTTT	CASSFVLGAVRTGELFF
NA	TRBV5-1	TRBJ1-1	NA	TGCGCCAGCAGCCGGGAGGGGATGAACACTGAAGCTTTCTTT	CASSREGMNTEAFF
NA	TRBV11-3	TRBJ2-7	NA	TGTGCCAGCAGCTTAGAACTTCTGGCGGGGTACGAGCAGTACTTC	CASSLELLAGYEQYF
NA	TRBV25-1	TRBJ1-4	NA	TGTGCCAGCAGTGACCCCCGAGGATCGGAGGAACTGTTTTTT	CASSDPRGSEELFF
NA	TRBV19	TRBJ2-7	TRBD2	TGTGCCAGTAGTCCCAGAGGGAGCGGGGGTGCCTACGAGCAGTACTTC	CASSPRGSGGAYEQYF
NA	TRBV9	TRBJ1-5	TRBD1	TGTGCCAGCAGCGTCACAGGGGGCAATCAGCCCCAGCATTTT	CASSVTGGNQPQHF
NA	TRBV5-1	TRBJ1-2	TRBD1	TGCGCCAGCACTGGTTATATAGGGACAGGGGGCGATGGCGGCTACACCTTC	CASTGYIGTGGDGGYTF
NA	TRBV11-3	TRBJ1-1	NA	TGTGCCAGCAGCCTTAGTGGGGGGGGCTACATTGAAGCTTTCTTT	CASSLSGGGYIEAFF
NA	TRBV6-5	TRBJ1-1	NA	TGTGCCAGCAGGAGACAGGAGCAGATGAACACTGAAGCTTTCTTT	CASRRQEQMNTEAFF
NA	TRBV5-4	TRBJ2-3	NA	TGTGCCAGCAGCTTGGGCTCGGTCACAGATACGCAGTATTTT	CASSLGSVTDTQYF
NA	TRBV18	TRBJ1-3	NA	TGTGCCAGCTCACCCTCACAGGGTGGGAACTCTGCAAACACCATATATTTT	CASSPSQGGNSANTIYF
NA	TRBV7-2	TRBJ2-5	NA	TGTGCCAGCAGCTTAATGGTGACAGGGAGGATCCAAGAGACCCAGTACTTC	CASSLMVTGRIQETQYF
NA	TRBV7-2	TRBJ1-1	TRBD1	TGTGCCAGCAGCTTAGACCGGGACAGGGGAAACACTGAAGCTTTCTTT	CASSLDRDRGNTEAFF
NA	TRBV13	TRBJ2-1	TRBD2	TGTGCCAGCAGGGGACTAAATGAGCAGTTCTTC	CASRGLNEQFF
NA	TRBV12-3/TRBV12-4	TRBJ1-2	NA	TGTGCCAGCAGTCCCCGGGGAAGGGGCTACACCTTC	CASSPRGRGYTF